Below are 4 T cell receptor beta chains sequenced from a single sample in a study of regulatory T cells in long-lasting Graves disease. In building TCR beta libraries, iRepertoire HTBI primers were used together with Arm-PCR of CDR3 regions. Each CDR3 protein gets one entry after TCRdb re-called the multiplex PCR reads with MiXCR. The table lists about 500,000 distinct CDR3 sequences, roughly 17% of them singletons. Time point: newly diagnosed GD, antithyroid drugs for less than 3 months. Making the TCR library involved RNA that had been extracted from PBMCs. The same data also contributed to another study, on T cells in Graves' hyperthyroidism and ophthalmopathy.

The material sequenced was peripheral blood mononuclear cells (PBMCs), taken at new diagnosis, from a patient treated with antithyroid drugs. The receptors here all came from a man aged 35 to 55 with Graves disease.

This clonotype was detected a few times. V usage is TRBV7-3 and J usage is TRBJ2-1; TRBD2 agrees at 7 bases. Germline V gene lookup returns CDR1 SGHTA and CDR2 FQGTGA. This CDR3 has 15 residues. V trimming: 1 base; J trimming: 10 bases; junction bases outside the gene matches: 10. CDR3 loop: CASSLSGRGLGEQFF. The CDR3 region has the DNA TGTGCCAGCAGCTTAAGTGGGAGGGGCCTCGGCGAGCAGTTCTTC. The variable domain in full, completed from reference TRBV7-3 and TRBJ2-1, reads GAGVSQTPSNKVTEKGKYVELRCDPISGHTALYWYRQSLGQGPEFLIYFQGTGAADDSGLPNDRFFAVRPEGSVSTLKIQRTERGDSAVYLCASSLSGRGLGEQFFGPGTRLTVL.

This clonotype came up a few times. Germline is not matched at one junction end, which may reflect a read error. DNA of the CDR3: TGCGCCAGCAGCCCCGGACTAGGGTCCTACGAGCAGTACTTC. Translation gives CASSPGLGSYEQYF. V is TRBV28 and J is TRBJ2-7; 7 bases are a match to TRBD2. Germline V gene lookup returns CDR1 MDHEN and CDR2 SYDVKM. The CDR3 covers 14 residues.

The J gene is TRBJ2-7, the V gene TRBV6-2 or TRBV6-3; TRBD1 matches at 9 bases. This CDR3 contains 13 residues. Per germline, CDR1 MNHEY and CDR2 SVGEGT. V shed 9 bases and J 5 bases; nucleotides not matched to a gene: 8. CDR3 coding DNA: TGTGCCAGTAGGGGACAGGGAAGCAACGAGCAGTACTTC. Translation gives CASRGQGSNEQYF.

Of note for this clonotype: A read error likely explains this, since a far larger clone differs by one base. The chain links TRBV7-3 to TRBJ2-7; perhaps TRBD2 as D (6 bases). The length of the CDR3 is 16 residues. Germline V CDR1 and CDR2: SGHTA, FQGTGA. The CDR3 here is CVSSLDGAGFSYEQYF. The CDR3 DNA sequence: TGTGTCAGCAGCTTAGATGGAGCGGGCTTCTCCTACGAGCAGTACTTC.